These 26 T cell receptor beta chains were all obtained from the same sample, sequenced in a study of brain T cells in children with intractable seizures. Data came from immunoSEQ multiplex PCR; TCRdb stores just in-frame clones and leaves some out. Seen here are roughly 80,000 clones, approximately 89% observed once, and the top ten hold 24%. The sequencing here drew on peripheral blood, taken at surgery. The source is a girl aged 2 to 9 with Rasmussen encephalitis and intractable seizures.

V and J are TRBV6-6 and TRBJ2-7; TRBD2 might be the D (6 bases). Looked up from germline, CDR1 is MNHNY and CDR2 is SVGAGI (reference sequence). The CDR3 consists of 15 residues. V was trimmed by 2 bases and J by 2 bases, leaving 13 bases between them. The CDR3 spells CASSYGTSWPYEQYF. CDR3 coding DNA: TGTGCCAGCAGTTACGGGACTTCATGGCCCTACGAGCAGTACTTC.

This clone was observed a few times. The CDR3 DNA reads TGTGCCTGGAGTGAAGGGCGGGGTTACGAGCAGTACTTC. Translating it yields CAWSEGRGYEQYF. J is TRBJ2-7 and V is TRBV30; possible D gene TRBD2, 6 bases. Germline values: CDR1 GTSNPN, CDR2 SVGIG (reference sequence). V lost 1 base and J 4 bases, leaving 11 bases between the germline ends. The CDR3 is made up of 13 amino acids.

This chain joins TRBV4-1 and TRBJ1-2; no clear D gene. Germline V gives CDR1 MGHRA, CDR2 YSYEKL. CDR3 length: 14 residues. V lost 0 bases to trimming and J lost 4 bases, with 9 bases between them. The CDR3 region has the DNA TGCGCCAGCAGCCAAGATGGGTCCTCCTATGGCTACACCTTC. This translates into CASSQDGSSYGYTF.

This clone was counted a single time. The J gene is TRBJ2-3, the V gene TRBV10-2; 7 bases match TRBD2. CDR3 length: 14 residues. Germline V gives CDR1 WSHSY, CDR2 SAAADI. Trimming at V came to 5 bases and at J to 3 bases, leaving 5 bases not matched to a gene. CDR3 in amino acids: CASSLAVGTDTQYF. DNA for the CDR3: TGCGCCAGCAGTCTAGCGGTGGGGACAGATACGCAGTATTTT.

The genes are TRBV3-1 (or the pseudogene TRBV3-2) and TRBJ2-3, with a possible D match to TRBD1 (6 bases). CDR3 length: 15 amino acids. V shed 4 bases and J shed 4 bases, with 15 bases lying between them. CDR1 is LGHDT, CDR2 YNNKEL, per germline (reference sequence). The CDR3 DNA sequence: TGTGCCAGCAGCCCTTCGGGACATGCCCCAGATACGCAGTATTTT. Its translation: CASSPSGHAPDTQYF.

This clone has only one observation. The chain employs TRBV11-2 and TRBJ2-1; 7 bases align to TRBD2. From germline, CDR1 is SGHAT and CDR2 FQNNGV. V gave up 3 bases and J gave up 8 bases; unmatched junction bases: 10. The length of the CDR3 is 15 residues. The CDR3 sequence: CASSFTGRASYEQFF. CDR3 nucleotides: TGTGCCAGCAGCTTCACGGGGAGGGCGTCGTATGAGCAGTTCTTC. Supplemented by reference TRBV11-2 and TRBJ2-1, the full variable domain reads EAGVAQSPRYKIIEKRQSVAFWCNPISGHATLYWYQQILGQGPKLLIQFQNNGVVDDSQLPKDRFSAERLKGVDSTLKIQPAKLEDSAVYLCASSFTGRASYEQFFGPGTRLTVL.

The V and J genes are TRBV4-1 and TRBJ1-1; D is uncertain. V was cut by 1 base and J by 2 bases, with 5 bases left in between. CDR1 is MGHRA, CDR2 YSYEKL, per germline. The CDR3 covers 13 residues. Here the CDR3 DNA reads TGCGCCAGCAGCCAAGGGGGAAACACTGAAGCTTTCTTT. It yields the protein CASSQGGNTEAFF.

The chain links TRBV24-1 to TRBJ1-5; TRBD1 matches at 7 bases. CDR3 length: 13 amino acids. J was trimmed by 6 bases and V by 4 bases; bases with no gene match: 2. The germline gives CDR1 KGHDR, CDR2 SFDVKD. CDR3 sequence reads: CATSDRGGQPQHF. CDR3 coding DNA: TGTGCCACCAGTGACAGGGGGGGTCAGCCCCAGCATTTT.

The V gene is TRBV5-8, the J gene TRBJ1-1, with TRBD1 as a possible D gene (6 bases). Germline V gives CDR1 SGHTS, CDR2 YDEGEE. The CDR3 is made up of 15 amino acids. Trimming removed 0 bases at V and 3 bases at J, with 12 bases between. The CDR3 nucleotides are TGTGCCAGCAGCTTGGACCTACAGGGAGACACTGAAGCTTTCTTT. Translation gives CASSLDLQGDTEAFF.

The rearrangement joins TRBV5-1 to TRBJ2-7; 9 nucleotides align to TRBD1. This CDR3 comprises 13 residues. The germline CDR1 and CDR2 sequences are SGHRS and YFSETQ. V was pared by 4 bases and J by 7 bases, with 6 bases of the junction left unmatched. The CDR3 protein is CASSPGTGWEQYF. The CDR3 nucleotides read TGCGCCAGCAGCCCGGGGACAGGGTGGGAGCAGTACTTC.

The V call is TRBV3-1 (or the pseudogene TRBV3-2), the J call TRBJ2-1; D unclear. The V and J ends lost 1 base and 8 bases respectively, with 3 bases between them. The CDR3 consists of 11 residues. CDR1 and CDR2 (germline): LGHDT, YNNKEL (reference sequence). The DNA for the CDR3 is TGTGCCAGCAGCCAAGTGGATGAGCAGTTCTTC. The encoded protein is CASSQVDEQFF.

The chain joins TRBV27 to TRBJ2-7; 10 bases map to TRBD1. Per germline, CDR1 MNHEY and CDR2 SMNVEV (reference sequence). The CDR3 totals 15 residues. V dropped 7 bases and J dropped 5; count of bases not matched to a gene: 11. CDR3 DNA: TGTGCCAGCACCCCCTCTCGGGACAGGGGCAACGAGCAGTACTTC. Amino acids: CASTPSRDRGNEQYF.

V usage is TRBV18 and J usage is TRBJ1-5, with D possibly matching TRBD1 (5 bases). CDR3 length equals 14 residues. V lost 3 bases to trimming and J lost 4 bases, with 10 bases between them. Germline V gives CDR1 KGHSH, CDR2 LQKENI. The CDR3 coding sequence is TGTGCCAGCTCACCTGGGGCCAAAAATCAGCCCCAGCATTTT. Its translation is CASSPGAKNQPQHF.

This clone was seen only once. V is TRBV3-1 (or the pseudogene TRBV3-2) and J is TRBJ2-7, with D perhaps being TRBD1 or TRBD2 (6 bases each). Trimming stripped 5 bases from V and 3 bases from J, with 11 bases between. The CDR3 covers 13 residues. Germline CDR1 is LGHDT and CDR2 is YNNKEL (reference sequence). Here the CDR3 DNA reads TGTGCCAGCAGCACCAGGGGAGGCTACGAGCAGTACTTC. Protein: CASSTRGGYEQYF.

The gene calls are TRBV4-1 and TRBJ1-6; D not certain. The CDR3 has 15 amino acids. Trimming pared 1 base from V and 8 bases from J, leaving 12 bases between. Germline V lookup: CDR1 MGHRA, CDR2 YSYEKL. The DNA of the CDR3 is TGCGCCAGCAGCCAAGGTAGTGAGGACGATTCACCCCTCCACTTT. This gives the protein CASSQGSEDDSPLHF.

The chain uses TRBV6-5 and TRBJ1-5, with D hard to call. Germline V gene sequence: CDR1 MNHEY, CDR2 SVGAGI. The CDR3 spans 12 residues. Between the trimmed V and J ends, which lost 8 bases and 0 bases, there was a span of 5 bases. The CDR3 nucleotides are TGTGCCAGCTCCGCTAGCAATCAGCCCCAGCATTTT. The encoded protein is CASSASNQPQHF.

The chain has TRBV7-3 and TRBJ1-2; D unclear. V was cut by 2 bases and J by 7 bases, with 17 bases left in between. The germline CDR1 and CDR2 sequences are SGHTA and FQGTGA. The CDR3 covers 15 residues. DNA of the CDR3: TGTGCCAGCAGCTTAGATTCTACGGGCCATTCTGGCTACACCTTC. It encodes CASSLDSTGHSGYTF.

J is TRBJ2-1 and V is TRBV7-9, with 9 bases identical to TRBD1. V was pared by 4 bases and J by 2 bases, with 9 bases of the junction left unmatched. Germline assignment: CDR1 SEHNR and CDR2 FQNEAQ (reference sequence). The CDR3 totals 17 residues. The CDR3 sequence is CASSSISGTGTYNEQFF. The CDR3 DNA reads TGTGCCAGCAGCTCGATCTCCGGGACAGGGACCTACAATGAGCAGTTCTTC.

The chain links TRBV5-6 to TRBJ1-6; D ambiguous. In germline, CDR1 is SGHDT, CDR2 YYEEEE. With 2 bases removed from V and 5 bases from J, the gap between germline ends came to 8 bases. CDR3 length: 14 residues. The CDR3 protein is CASSLEQDNSPLHF. In DNA, the CDR3 is TGTGCCAGCAGCTTAGAACAAGATAATTCACCCCTCCACTTT. Filled out from reference TRBV5-6 and TRBJ1-6, the complete variable domain reads DAGVTQSPTHLIKTRGQQVTLRCSPKSGHDTVSWYQQALGQGPQFIFQYYEEEERQRGNFPDRFSGHQFPNYSSELNVNALLLGDSALYLCASSLEQDNSPLHFGNGTRLTVT.

The chain has TRBV7-6 and TRBJ2-7; tentative D call: TRBD1 (6 bases). The V gene lost 5 bases and the J gene lost 3 bases, with 20 bases spanning the gap. The germline gives CDR1 SGHVS, CDR2 FNYEAQ. The CDR3 is made up of 16 amino acids. The CDR3 DNA reads TGTGCCAGCAGCGACGTGGCAGGGGCGAATATCTACGAGCAGTACTTC. Protein sequence: CASSDVAGANIYEQYF. Based on the CDR3 plus reference TRBV7-6 and TRBJ2-7, the full variable domain is GAGVSQSPRYKVTKRGQDVALRCDPISGHVSLYWYRQALGQGPEFLTYFNYEAQQDKSGLPNDRFSAERPEGSISTLTIQRTEQRDSAMYRCASSDVAGANIYEQYFGPGTRLTVT.

V gene TRBV3-1 (or the pseudogene TRBV3-2) combines with J gene TRBJ2-1, with D possibly being TRBD1 (5 bases). CDR1 and CDR2 (germline): LGHDT, YNNKEL (reference sequence). The CDR3 consists of 13 residues. V lost 5 bases to trimming and J lost 10 bases, with 15 bases between them. The CDR3 reads CASSSARGREQFF. The CDR3 nucleotides read TGTGCCAGCAGCTCCGCAAGGGGCCGGGAGCAGTTCTTC.

V and J are TRBV13 and TRBJ1-1; the D gene is possibly TRBD1 (6 bases). Trimming left V 0 bases short and J 1 base short, with 12 bases between. The CDR3 is made up of 16 amino acids. CDR1 and CDR2 from the germline V gene are PRHDT and FYEKMQ (reference sequence). CDR3 sequence: CASSLGRQVRNTEAFF. CDR3 nucleotide sequence: TGTGCCAGCAGCTTAGGTCGACAGGTGAGGAACACTGAAGCTTTCTTT.

The rearrangement uses TRBV9 and TRBJ1-1, with D possibly matching TRBD1 (6 bases). CDR1 and CDR2 from the germline V gene are SGDLS and YYNGEE. The CDR3 loop spans 16 amino acids. Trimming removed 0 bases from V and 5 bases from J, with 17 bases in between. CDR3 amino acids: CASSVVSGGGRTEAFF. The CDR3 nucleotides are TGTGCCAGCAGCGTAGTAAGCGGGGGCGGGAGGACTGAAGCTTTCTTT.

The rearrangement joins TRBV11-3 to TRBJ2-1, with D unclear. Trimming shortened V by 2 bases and J by 5 bases, and 7 bases separated the two germline ends. The germline V gene encodes CDR1 SGHNT and CDR2 YENEEA. The length of the CDR3 is 13 residues. The CDR3 DNA sequence: TGTGCCAGCAGCTTAAGCAGAAACAATGAGCAGTTCTTC. Translation gives CASSLSRNNEQFF.

The chain uses TRBV7-8 and TRBJ1-2; D gene ambiguous. The V end lost 2 bases, the J end lost 2 bases, and 9 bases lay between the germline ends. Germline V gene data show CDR1 as SGHVS and CDR2 as FQNEAQ. This CDR3 has 14 residues. The DNA for the CDR3 is TGTGCCAGCAGCTTATCGGTCCGCAACTATGGCTACACCTTC. This translates into CASSLSVRNYGYTF.

The CDR3 sequence is CASSPRTGWNSPLHF. Here the CDR3 DNA reads TGTGCCAGCAGCCCCCGGACAGGGTGGAATTCACCCCTCCACTTT. The chain carries TRBV5-5 and TRBJ1-6; 8 bases align to TRBD1. J lost 7 bases, V lost 4 bases, and 7 bases had no gene match. Germline V gene sequence: CDR1 SGHKS, CDR2 YYEKEE (reference sequence). The CDR3 totals 15 residues.